This T cell receptor (beta chain) was captured by sequencing in a study of blood T cell repertoires in COVID-19. About the study: In each case, the material was cDNA or gDNA derived from T cells, B-cell-depleted T cells, or PBMCs.

V lost 5 bases and J lost 4, with 4 bases in between. The CDR3 consists of 12 residues. From germline, CDR1 is KGHDR and CDR2 SFDVKD. Under the authors' procedure: Scientists estimated how many nucleated cells there were by amplifying reference gene primers. The data were produced by immunoSEQ multiplex PCR, yet TCRdb's version contains in-frame clones alone and is incomplete. Clone size and the V and J calls come from that table; the DNA yielded D and trimming. The sample holds around 130,000 clones, roughly 89% seen once. This chain connects TRBV24-1 to TRBJ2-2; no clear D gene. This receptor was obtained from a man between 50 and 59 years old with active or convalescent COVID-19. Sequenced input: peripheral blood. The CDR3 is CATSAITGELFF. CDR3 DNA sequence: TGTGCCACCAGTGCCATCACCGGGGAGCTGTTTTTT.